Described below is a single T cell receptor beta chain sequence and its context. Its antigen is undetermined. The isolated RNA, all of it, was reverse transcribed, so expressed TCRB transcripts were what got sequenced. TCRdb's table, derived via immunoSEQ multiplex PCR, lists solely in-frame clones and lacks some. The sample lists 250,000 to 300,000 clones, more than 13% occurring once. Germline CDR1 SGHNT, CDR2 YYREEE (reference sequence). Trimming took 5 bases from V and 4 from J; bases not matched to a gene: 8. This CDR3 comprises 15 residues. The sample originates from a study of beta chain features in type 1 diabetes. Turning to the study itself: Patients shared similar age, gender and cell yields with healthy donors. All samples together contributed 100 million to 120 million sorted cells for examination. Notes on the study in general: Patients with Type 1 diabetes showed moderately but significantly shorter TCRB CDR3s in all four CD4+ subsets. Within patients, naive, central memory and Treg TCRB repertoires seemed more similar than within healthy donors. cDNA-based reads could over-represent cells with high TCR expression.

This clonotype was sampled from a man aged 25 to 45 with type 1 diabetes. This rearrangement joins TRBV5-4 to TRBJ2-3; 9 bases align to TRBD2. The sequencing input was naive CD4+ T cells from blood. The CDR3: CASSSGTSPPDTQYF. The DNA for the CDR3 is TGTGCCAGCAGTTCCGGGACTAGCCCACCAGATACGCAGTATTTT.